The 18 T cell receptor beta chains given below trace back to one sample, sequenced in a study of blood T cell repertoires in COVID-19. Sequencing was performed with immunoSEQ multiplex PCR; in TCRdb, only in-frame clones are kept and a portion is missing. Among 250,000 or so clones, approximately 86% were seen once, and the ten largest hold 5.2%. Sequencing input: peripheral blood. These receptors were obtained from a woman aged 60 to 75 with COVID-19, enrolled during active disease.

The chain recombines TRBV6-2 or TRBV6-3 with TRBJ2-7; 7 bases fit TRBD2. The J segment lost 6 bases and the V segment lost 6 bases, leaving 14 bases of the junction unmatched. Per the germline V gene, CDR1 is MNHEY and CDR2 is SVGEGT. The CDR3 length is 15 residues. The CDR3 sequence is CASSHGGLGLFEQYF. The CDR3 DNA reads TGTGCCAGCAGCCACGGCGGACTAGGGTTATTCGAGCAGTACTTC.

The sample holds a few counts of this clone. The V and J genes are TRBV6-5 and TRBJ2-3; the D gene is possibly TRBD2 (7 bases). Trimming took 6 bases from V and 6 from J, leaving 16 bases between them. The CDR3 sequence is 14 residues long. Germline-derived CDR1 and CDR2 are MNHEY and SVGAGI. Written as DNA, the CDR3 is TGTGCCAGCAGAGGGGGGGGGCGGTTCGATACGCAGTATTTT. This gives the protein CASRGGGRFDTQYF.

The chain employs TRBV27 and TRBJ1-2, with D possibly matching TRBD1 (5 bases). Germline V CDR1 and CDR2: MNHEY, SMNVEV (reference sequence). CDR3 length equals 11 residues. V dropped 10 bases and J dropped 4 bases, with 10 bases sitting between them. The CDR3 spells CATVGAYGYTF. CDR3 nucleotide sequence: TGTGCCACCGTAGGGGCCTATGGCTACACCTTC.

CDR3 DNA: TGTGCCAGCAGTTCCGGTGGAGGGGGCCTCACAGATACGCAGTATTTT. It codes for CASSSGGGGLTDTQYF. The V and J genes are TRBV6-4 and TRBJ2-3, with D possibly matching TRBD1 (7 bases). CDR3 size: 16 residues. V dropped 5 bases and J dropped 2 bases, with 17 bases sitting between them. CDR1 MRHNA and CDR2 SNTAGT come from the germline V gene.

This sequence joins TRBV6-5 and TRBJ1-2; possible D gene TRBD1, 6 bases. CDR1 is MNHEY and CDR2 is SVGAGI in the germline V gene. V lost 2 bases, J lost 0 bases, and 7 bases lay in between. The CDR3 is 14 amino acids. Here the CDR3 reads CASSYRQANYGYTF. For the CDR3, the DNA is TGTGCCAGCAGTTACCGACAGGCTAACTATGGCTACACCTTC.

The J gene is TRBJ2-1, the V gene TRBV5-1, with a weak D call TRBD2 (6 bases). V gave up 2 bases and J gave up 8 bases, with 29 bases separating them. CDR3 size: 19 residues. Germline CDR1 and CDR2: SGHRS and YFSETQ. CDR3 coding DNA: TGCGCCAGCAGCTTTGAGCATAGGGGTTTTGCGGGATATAACTATGAGCAGTTCTTC. Residues: CASSFEHRGFAGYNYEQFF.

CDR3 sequence (DNA): TGTGCCAGTAGTACAGGGAGGCTTGGTTCACCCCTCCACTTT. Its protein product is CASSTGRLGSPLHF. J is TRBJ1-6 and V is TRBV19, with D perhaps matching TRBD1 (5 bases). This CDR3 contains 14 residues. CDR1 and CDR2 from the germline V gene are LNHDA and SQIVND (reference sequence). Trimming removed 4 bases from V and 9 bases from J, with 13 bases in between.

This rearrangement joins TRBV18 to TRBJ2-1, with TRBD2 identical over 14 bases. The CDR3 is made up of 19 amino acids. The V gene end was trimmed by 4 bases and the J gene end by 7 bases; junction bases not matched to a gene: 15. Germline assignment: CDR1 KGHSH and CDR2 LQKENI. CDR3 residues: CASSLNTPMGLAGANEQFF. The CDR3 DNA follows: TGTGCCAGCTCACTGAACACGCCTATGGGACTAGCGGGAGCGAATGAGCAGTTCTTC.

V and J are TRBV28 and TRBJ2-1, with a tentative D call TRBD2 (5 bases). V was clipped by 5 bases and J by 5 bases, with 13 bases between them. The germline V gene encodes CDR1 MDHEN and CDR2 SYDVKM. The CDR3 has 14 residues. The CDR3 loop reads CASSPPPLDNEQFF. CDR3 sequence (DNA): TGTGCCAGCAGTCCGCCCCCACTAGACAATGAGCAGTTCTTC.

J is TRBJ2-3 and V is TRBV19; tentatively, D is TRBD1 (6 bases). In germline, CDR1 is LNHDA, CDR2 SQIVND (reference sequence). CDR3 length: 15 amino acids. Trimming shortened V by 6 bases and J by 2 bases, and 15 bases separated the two germline ends. The CDR3 is CASRLQGTYTDTQYF. In DNA form, the CDR3 reads TGTGCCAGTAGATTACAGGGAACTTACACAGATACGCAGTATTTT.

The V call is TRBV14, the J call TRBJ2-1; D is possibly TRBD2 (5 bases). V was trimmed by 8 bases and J by 4 bases, leaving 9 bases between them. The CDR3 sequence is 12 residues long. From germline, CDR1 is SGHDN and CDR2 FVKESK. CDR3 amino acids: CASGAVYNEQFF. The DNA for the CDR3 is TGTGCCAGCGGAGCGGTATACAATGAGCAGTTCTTC.

The chain uses TRBV4-2 and TRBJ1-6; D gene ambiguous. CDR1 and CDR2 (germline): LGHNA, YNFKEQ. CDR3 size: 14 residues. Trimming removed 0 bases at V and 14 bases at J, with 14 bases between. The CDR3 region is CASSQEGVAAALHF. In nucleotides, the CDR3 is TGTGCCAGCAGCCAAGAGGGAGTAGCGGCGGCCCTCCACTTT.

V usage is TRBV19 and J usage is TRBJ2-2, with 9 bases matching TRBD1. V was pared by 9 bases and J by 0 bases, with 5 bases of the junction left unmatched. This CDR3 is built from 15 residues. Per the germline V gene, CDR1 is LNHDA and CDR2 is SQIVND (reference sequence). CDR3 protein: CASRTGGANTGELFF. Here the CDR3 DNA reads TGTGCCAGCAGAACAGGGGGCGCGAACACCGGGGAGCTGTTTTTT.

This chain joins TRBV7-8 and TRBJ1-1; D gene unclear. There are 13 residues in the CDR3. Deletions cut 4 bases from V and 1 base from J, with 7 bases between. From germline, CDR1 is SGHVS and CDR2 FQNEAQ. In DNA, the CDR3 is TGTGCCAGCAGCTACAGCCGGAACACTGAAGCTTTCTTT. Encoded protein: CASSYSRNTEAFF.

At least ten counts were recorded for this clone. The chain links TRBV7-9 to TRBJ2-7; 8 bases map to TRBD1. The trim removed 4 bases at V and 6 bases at J, leaving 11 bases unmatched. Germline-derived CDR1 and CDR2 are SEHNR and FQNEAQ (reference sequence). This CDR3 has 15 amino acids. The CDR3 loop reads CASSSQGAQPSEQYF. The DNA for the CDR3 is TGTGCCAGCAGCTCCCAGGGGGCCCAACCCTCCGAGCAGTACTTC.

This chain uses TRBV28 with TRBJ1-2; 7 bases agree with TRBD1. V shed 6 bases, J shed 8 bases, and the junction held 15 bases outside the gene matches. The germline V gene has CDR1 MDHEN and CDR2 SYDVKM. The CDR3 runs 15 residues. CDR3 nucleotides: TGTGCCAGCAGCCCGGGACAGATCCTTTTGAGCGGCTACACCTTC. This encodes CASSPGQILLSGYTF.

For the CDR3, the DNA is TGTGCCAGCAGCCCCCGGGGCGGGAGCCAGAATGAGCAGTTCTTC. Translated: CASSPRGGSQNEQFF. The J gene is TRBJ2-1, the V gene TRBV11-2, with 7 bases that match TRBD2. The V gene end was trimmed by 5 bases and the J gene end by 7 bases; junction bases not matched to a gene: 11. Germline CDR1 reads SGHAT; CDR2 reads FQNNGV. This CDR3 spans 15 amino acids.

J is TRBJ2-1 and V is TRBV7-3, with D unresolved. Trimming shortened V by 1 base and J by 9 bases, and 10 bases separated the two germline ends. Germline CDR1 is SGHTA and CDR2 is FQGTGA. The CDR3 runs 13 residues. The CDR3 bases are TGTGCCAGCAGCTTAATGCGGTTGAGTGAGCAGTTCTTC. Encoded protein: CASSLMRLSEQFF. Supplemented by reference TRBV7-3 and TRBJ2-1, the full variable domain reads GAGVSQTPSNKVTEKGKYVELRCDPISGHTALYWYRQSLGQGPEFLIYFQGTGAADDSGLPNDRFFAVRPEGSVSTLKIQRTERGDSAVYLCASSLMRLSEQFFGPGTRLTVL.